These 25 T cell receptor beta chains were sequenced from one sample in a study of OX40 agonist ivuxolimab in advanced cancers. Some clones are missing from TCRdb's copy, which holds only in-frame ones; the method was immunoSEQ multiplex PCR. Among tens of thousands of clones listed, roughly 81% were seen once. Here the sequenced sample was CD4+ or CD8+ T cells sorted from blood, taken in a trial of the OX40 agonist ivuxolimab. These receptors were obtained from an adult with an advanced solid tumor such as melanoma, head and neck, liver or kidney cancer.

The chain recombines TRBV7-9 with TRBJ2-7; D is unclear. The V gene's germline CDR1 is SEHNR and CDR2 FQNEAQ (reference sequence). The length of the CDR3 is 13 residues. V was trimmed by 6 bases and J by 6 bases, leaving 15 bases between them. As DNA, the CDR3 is TGTGCCAGCAGTTCCACCCCACGGGTCGAGCAGTACTTC. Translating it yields CASSSTPRVEQYF.

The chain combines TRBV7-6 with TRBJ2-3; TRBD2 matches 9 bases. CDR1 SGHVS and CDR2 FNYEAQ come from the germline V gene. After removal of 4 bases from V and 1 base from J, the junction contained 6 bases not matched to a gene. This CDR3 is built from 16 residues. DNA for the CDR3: TGTGCCAGCAGCTCAGGACTAGCGAGGGGCACAGATACGCAGTATTTT. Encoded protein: CASSSGLARGTDTQYF.

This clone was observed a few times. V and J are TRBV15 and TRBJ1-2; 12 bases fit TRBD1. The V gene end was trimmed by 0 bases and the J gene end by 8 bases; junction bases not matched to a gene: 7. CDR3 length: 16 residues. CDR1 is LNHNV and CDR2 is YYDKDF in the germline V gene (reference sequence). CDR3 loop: CATSRDKRDRGHGYTF. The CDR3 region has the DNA TGTGCCACCAGCAGAGACAAGAGGGACAGGGGGCACGGCTACACCTTC.

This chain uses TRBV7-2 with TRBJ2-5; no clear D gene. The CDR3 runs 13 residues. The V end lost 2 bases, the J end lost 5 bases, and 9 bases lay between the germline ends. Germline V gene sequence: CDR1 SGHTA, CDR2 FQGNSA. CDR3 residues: CASSLQPVETQYF. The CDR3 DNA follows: TGTGCCAGCAGCTTACAACCGGTGGAGACCCAGTACTTC.

The CDR3 coding sequence is TGTGCCAGTAGTTCGGGCCTATTTAATGAAAAACTGTTTTTT. This translates into CASSSGLFNEKLFF. The chain couples TRBV19 to TRBJ1-4; D gene uncertain. CDR3 length: 14 amino acids. Trimming took 5 bases from V and 4 from J, leaving 11 bases between them. Germline-derived CDR1 and CDR2 are LNHDA and SQIVND (reference sequence).

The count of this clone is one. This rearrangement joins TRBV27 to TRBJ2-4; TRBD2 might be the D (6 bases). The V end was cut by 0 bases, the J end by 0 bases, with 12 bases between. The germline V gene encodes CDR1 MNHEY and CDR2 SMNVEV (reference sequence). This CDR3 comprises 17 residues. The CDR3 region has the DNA TGTGCCAGCAGTTTATCGGGCGGGACCCTAGCCAAAAACATTCAGTACTTC. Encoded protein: CASSLSGGTLAKNIQYF.

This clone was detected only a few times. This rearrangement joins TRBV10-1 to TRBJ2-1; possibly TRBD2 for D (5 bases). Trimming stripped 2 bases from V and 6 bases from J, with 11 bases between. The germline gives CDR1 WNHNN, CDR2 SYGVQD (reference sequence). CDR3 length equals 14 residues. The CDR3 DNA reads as TGCGCCAGCAGTGAGAGGGAGTATCGCAATGAGCAGTTCTTC. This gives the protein CASSEREYRNEQFF.

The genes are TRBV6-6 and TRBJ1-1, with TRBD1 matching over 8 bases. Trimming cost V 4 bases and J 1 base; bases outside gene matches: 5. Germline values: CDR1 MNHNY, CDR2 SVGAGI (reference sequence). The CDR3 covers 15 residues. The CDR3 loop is CASSSNDRGNTEAFF. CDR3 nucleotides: TGTGCCAGCAGTTCCAACGACAGGGGGAACACTGAAGCTTTCTTT.

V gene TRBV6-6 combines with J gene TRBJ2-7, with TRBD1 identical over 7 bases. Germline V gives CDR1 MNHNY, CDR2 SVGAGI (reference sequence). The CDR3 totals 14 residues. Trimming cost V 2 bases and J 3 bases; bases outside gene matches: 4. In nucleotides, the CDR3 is TGTGCCAGCAGTTACGGGGCAGGGGGCTACGAGCAGTACTTC. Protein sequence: CASSYGAGGYEQYF.

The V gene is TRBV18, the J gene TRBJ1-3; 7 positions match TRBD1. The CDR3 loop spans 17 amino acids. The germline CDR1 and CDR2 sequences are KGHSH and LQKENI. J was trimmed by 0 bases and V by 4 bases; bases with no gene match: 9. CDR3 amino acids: CASSLTLQGSSGNTIYF. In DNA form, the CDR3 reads TGTGCCAGCTCACTGACACTACAGGGGAGCTCTGGAAACACCATATATTTT.

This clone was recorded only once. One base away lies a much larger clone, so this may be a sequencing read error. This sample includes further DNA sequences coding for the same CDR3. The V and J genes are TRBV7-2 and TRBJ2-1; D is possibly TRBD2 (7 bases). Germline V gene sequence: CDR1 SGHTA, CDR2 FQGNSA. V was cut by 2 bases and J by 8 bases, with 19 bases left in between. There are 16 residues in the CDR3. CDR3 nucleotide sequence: TGTGCCAGCAGCTTAATGGGGGGGGCGGGGAGAGATGAGCAGTTCTTC. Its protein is CASSLMGGAGRDEQFF.

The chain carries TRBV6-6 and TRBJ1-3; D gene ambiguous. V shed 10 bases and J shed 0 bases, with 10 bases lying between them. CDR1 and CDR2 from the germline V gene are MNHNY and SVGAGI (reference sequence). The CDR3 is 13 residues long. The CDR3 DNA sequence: TGTGCCACAACATGGAGCTCTGGAAACACCATATATTTT. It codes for CATTWSSGNTIYF.

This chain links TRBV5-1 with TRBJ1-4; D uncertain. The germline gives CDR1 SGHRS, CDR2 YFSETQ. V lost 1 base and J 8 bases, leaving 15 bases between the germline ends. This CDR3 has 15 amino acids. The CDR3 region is CASSLNGLASEKLFF. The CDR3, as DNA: TGCGCCAGCAGCTTGAATGGTCTAGCAAGCGAAAAACTGTTTTTT.

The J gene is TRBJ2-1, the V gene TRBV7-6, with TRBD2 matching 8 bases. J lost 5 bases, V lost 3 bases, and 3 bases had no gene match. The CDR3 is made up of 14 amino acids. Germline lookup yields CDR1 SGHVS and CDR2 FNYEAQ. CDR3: CASSFISGNNEQFF. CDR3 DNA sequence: TGTGCCAGCAGCTTTATTAGCGGGAACAATGAGCAGTTCTTC.

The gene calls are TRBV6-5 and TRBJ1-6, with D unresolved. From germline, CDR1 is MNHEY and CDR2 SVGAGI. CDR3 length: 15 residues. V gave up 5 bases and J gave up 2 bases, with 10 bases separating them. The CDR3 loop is CASSIVGTYNSPLHF. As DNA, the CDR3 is TGTGCCAGCAGTATAGTAGGGACCTATAATTCACCCCTCCACTTT.

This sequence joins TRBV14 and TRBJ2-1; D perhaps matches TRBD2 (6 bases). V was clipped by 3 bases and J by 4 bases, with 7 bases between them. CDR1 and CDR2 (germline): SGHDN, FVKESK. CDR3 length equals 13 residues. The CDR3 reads CASSQGGYNEQFF. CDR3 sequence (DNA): TGTGCCAGCAGCCAGGGAGGATACAATGAGCAGTTCTTC.

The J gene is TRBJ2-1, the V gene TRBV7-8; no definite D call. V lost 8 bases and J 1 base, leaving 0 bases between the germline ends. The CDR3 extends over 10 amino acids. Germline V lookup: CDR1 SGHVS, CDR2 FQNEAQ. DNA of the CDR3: TGTGCCAGCTCCTACAATGAGCAGTTCTTC. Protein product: CASSYNEQFF.

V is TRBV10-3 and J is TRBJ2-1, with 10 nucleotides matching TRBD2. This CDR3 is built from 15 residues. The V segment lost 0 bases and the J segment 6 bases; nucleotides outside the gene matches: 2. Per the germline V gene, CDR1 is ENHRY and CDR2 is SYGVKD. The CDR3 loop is CAISESPSGGNEQFF. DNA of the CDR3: TGTGCCATCAGTGAGTCCCCTAGCGGGGGCAATGAGCAGTTCTTC.

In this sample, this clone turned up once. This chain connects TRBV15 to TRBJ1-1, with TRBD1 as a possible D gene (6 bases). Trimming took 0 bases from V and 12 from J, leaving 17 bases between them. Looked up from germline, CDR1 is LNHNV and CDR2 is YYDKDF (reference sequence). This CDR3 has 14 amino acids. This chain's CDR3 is CATSRDGGARGTFF. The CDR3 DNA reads TGTGCCACCAGCAGAGACGGGGGCGCTAGAGGGACTTTCTTT. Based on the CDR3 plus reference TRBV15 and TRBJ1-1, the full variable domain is DAMVIQNPRYQVTQFGKPVTLSCSQTLNHNVMYWYQQKSSQAPKLLFHYYDKDFNNEADTPDNFQSRRPNTSFCFLDIRSPGLGDTAMYLCATSRDGGARGTFFGQGTRLTVV.

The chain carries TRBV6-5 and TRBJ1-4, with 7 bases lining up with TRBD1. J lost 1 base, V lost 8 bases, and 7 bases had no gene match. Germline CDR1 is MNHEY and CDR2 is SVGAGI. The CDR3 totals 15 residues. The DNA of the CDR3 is TGTGCCAGCGCCTCAGGGGGACTAACTAATGAAAAACTGTTTTTT. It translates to CASASGGLTNEKLFF.

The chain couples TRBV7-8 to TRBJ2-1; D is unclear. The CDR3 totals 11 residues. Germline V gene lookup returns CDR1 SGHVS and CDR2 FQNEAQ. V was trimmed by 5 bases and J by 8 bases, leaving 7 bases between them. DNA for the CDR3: TGTGCCAGCAGCCCACGTTATGAGCAGTTCTTC. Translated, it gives CASSPRYEQFF.

CDR3 nucleotides: TGTGCCAGCAGCTTTTTTGGGGGGGAGACCCAGTACTTC. Its protein product is CASSFFGGETQYF. The chain couples TRBV7-7 to TRBJ2-5; D is possibly TRBD2 (6 bases). Trimming cost V 3 bases and J 5 bases, with 10 bases left between them. Per the germline V gene, CDR1 is SSHAT and CDR2 is FNYEAQ (reference sequence). This CDR3 is 13 amino acids long.

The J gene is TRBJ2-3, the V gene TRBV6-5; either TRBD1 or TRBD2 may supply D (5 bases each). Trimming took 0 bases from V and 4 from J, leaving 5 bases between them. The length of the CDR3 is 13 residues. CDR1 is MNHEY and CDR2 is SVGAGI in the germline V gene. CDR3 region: CASSYSGADTQYF. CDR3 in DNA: TGTGCCAGCAGTTACTCGGGGGCAGATACGCAGTATTTT.

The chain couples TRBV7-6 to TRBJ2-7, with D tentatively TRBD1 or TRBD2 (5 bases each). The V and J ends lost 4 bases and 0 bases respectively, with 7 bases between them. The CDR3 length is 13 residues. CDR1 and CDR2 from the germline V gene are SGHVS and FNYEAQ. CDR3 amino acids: CASSSGSSYEQYF. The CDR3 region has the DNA TGTGCCAGCAGCTCAGGGAGCTCCTACGAGCAGTACTTC.

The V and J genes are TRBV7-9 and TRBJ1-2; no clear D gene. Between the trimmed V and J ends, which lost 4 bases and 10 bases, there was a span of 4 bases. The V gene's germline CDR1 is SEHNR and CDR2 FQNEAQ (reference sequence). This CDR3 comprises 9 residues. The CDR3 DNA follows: TGTGCCAGCAGCTCCCCCTACACCTTC. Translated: CASSSPYTF.